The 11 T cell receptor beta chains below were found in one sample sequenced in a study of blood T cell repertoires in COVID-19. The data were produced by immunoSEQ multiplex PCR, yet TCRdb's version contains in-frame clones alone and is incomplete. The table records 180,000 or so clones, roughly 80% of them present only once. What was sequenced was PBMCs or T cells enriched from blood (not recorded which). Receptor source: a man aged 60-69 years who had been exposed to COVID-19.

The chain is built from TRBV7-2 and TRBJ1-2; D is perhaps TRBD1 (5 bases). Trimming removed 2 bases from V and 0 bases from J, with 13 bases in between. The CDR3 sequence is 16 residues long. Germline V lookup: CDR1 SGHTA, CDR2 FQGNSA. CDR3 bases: TGTGCCAGCAGCTTAAACCCAGGGAACCCTAACTATGGCTACACCTTC. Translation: CASSLNPGNPNYGYTF.

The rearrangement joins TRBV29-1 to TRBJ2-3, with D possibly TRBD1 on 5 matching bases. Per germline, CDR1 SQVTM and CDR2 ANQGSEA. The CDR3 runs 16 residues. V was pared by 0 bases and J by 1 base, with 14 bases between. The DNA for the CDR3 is TGCAGCGTTGAAGATCCCGCAGGGCCTCGCACAGATACGCAGTATTTT. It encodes CSVEDPAGPRTDTQYF.

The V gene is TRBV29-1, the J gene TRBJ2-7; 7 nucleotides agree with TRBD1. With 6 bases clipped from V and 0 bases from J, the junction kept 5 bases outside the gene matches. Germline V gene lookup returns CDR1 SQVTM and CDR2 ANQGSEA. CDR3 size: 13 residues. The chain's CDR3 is CSVIGTASYEQYF. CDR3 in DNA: TGCAGCGTGATCGGGACAGCCTCCTACGAGCAGTACTTC.

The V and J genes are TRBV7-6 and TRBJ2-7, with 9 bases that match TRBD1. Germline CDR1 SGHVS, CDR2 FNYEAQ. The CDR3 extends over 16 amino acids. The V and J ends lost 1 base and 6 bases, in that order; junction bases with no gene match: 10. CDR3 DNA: TGTGCCAGCAGCTTAGGGGGGACAGGGACTACAGGCGAGCAGTACTTC. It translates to CASSLGGTGTTGEQYF.

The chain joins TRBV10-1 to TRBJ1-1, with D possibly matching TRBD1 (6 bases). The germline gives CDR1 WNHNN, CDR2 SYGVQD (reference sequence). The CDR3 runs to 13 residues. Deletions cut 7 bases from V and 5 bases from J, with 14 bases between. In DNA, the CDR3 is TGCGCCAGCACCCAGGGGCCTGCAACTGAAGCTTTCTTT. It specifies CASTQGPATEAFF.

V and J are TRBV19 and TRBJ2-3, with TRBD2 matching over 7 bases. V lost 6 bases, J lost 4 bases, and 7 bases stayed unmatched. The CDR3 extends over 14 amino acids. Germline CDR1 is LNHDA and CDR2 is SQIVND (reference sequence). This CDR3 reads CASRRAGDPDTQYF. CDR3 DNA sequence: TGTGCCAGTAGGCGGGCGGGAGACCCAGATACGCAGTATTTT.

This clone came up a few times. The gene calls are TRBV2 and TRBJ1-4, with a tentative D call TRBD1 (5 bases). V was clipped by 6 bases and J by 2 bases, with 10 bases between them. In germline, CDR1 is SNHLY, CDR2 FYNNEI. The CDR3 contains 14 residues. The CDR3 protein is CASRQGSTNEKLFF. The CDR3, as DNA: TGTGCCAGCAGGCAGGGAAGCACTAATGAAAAACTGTTTTTT. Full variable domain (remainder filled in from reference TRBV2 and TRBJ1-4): EPEVTQTPSHQVTQMGQEVILRCVPISNHLYFYWYRQILGQKVEFLVSFYNNEISEKSEIFDDQFSVERPDGSNFTLKIRSTKLEDSAMYFCASRQGSTNEKLFFGSGTQLSVL.

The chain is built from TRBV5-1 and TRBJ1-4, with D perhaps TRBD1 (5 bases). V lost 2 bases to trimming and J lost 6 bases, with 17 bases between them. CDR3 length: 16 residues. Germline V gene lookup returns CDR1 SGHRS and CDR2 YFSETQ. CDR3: CASSLTPRGADEKLFF. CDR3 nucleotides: TGCGCCAGCAGCTTAACACCTAGGGGCGCCGATGAAAAACTGTTTTTT.

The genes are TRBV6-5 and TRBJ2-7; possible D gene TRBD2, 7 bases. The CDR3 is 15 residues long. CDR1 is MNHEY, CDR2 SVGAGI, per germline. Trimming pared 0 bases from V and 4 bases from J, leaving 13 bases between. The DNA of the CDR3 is TGTGCCAGCAGTTACTCCGGCGGGGGCCGGTACGAGCAGTACTTC. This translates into CASSYSGGGRYEQYF.

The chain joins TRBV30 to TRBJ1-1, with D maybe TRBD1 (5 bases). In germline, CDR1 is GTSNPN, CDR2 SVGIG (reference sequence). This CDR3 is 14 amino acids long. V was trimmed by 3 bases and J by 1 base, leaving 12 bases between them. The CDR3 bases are TGTGCCTGGAGCGCTTTCGGGGGGAACACTGAAGCTTTCTTT. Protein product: CAWSAFGGNTEAFF.

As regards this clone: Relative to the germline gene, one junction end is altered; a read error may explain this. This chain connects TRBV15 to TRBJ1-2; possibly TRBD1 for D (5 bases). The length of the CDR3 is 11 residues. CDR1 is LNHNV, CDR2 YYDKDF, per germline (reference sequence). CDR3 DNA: TGCCCCAGGGCGGAGAACTATGGCTACACCTTC. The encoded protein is CPRAENYGYTF.